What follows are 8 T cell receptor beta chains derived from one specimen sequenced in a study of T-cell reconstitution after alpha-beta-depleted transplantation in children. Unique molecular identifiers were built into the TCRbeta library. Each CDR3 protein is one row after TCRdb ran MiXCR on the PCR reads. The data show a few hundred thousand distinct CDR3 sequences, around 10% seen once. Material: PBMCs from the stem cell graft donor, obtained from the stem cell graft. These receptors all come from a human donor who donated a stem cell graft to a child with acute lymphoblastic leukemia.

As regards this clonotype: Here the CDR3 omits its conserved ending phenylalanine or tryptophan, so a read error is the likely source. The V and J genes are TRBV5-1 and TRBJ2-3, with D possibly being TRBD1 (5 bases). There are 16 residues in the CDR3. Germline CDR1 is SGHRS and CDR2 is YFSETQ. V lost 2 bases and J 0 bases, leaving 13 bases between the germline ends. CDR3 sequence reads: CASSLGWTPSTDTQYS. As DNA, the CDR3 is TGCGCCAGCAGCTTAGGTTGGACACCAAGCACAGATACGCAGTATTCT.

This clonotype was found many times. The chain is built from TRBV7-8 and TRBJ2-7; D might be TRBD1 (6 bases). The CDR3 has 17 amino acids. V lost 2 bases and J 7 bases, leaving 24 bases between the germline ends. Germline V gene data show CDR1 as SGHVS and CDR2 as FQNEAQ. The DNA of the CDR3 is TGTGCCAGCAGCTTAATGTCGATTGGACAGCGAGGCGTGGAGCAGTACTTC. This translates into CASSLMSIGQRGVEQYF.

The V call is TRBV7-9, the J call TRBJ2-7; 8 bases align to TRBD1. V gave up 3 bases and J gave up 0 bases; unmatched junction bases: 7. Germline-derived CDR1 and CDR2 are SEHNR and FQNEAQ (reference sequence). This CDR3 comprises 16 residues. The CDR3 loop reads CASSFPGQGLSYEQYF. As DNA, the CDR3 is TGTGCCAGCAGCTTTCCCGGACAGGGACTCTCCTACGAGCAGTACTTC.

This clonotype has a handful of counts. For the CDR3, the DNA is TGCGCCAGCAGCTGGGATTTTTTAGCGGGAGTGGCAGATACGCAGTATTTT. This translates into CASSWDFLAGVADTQYF. The chain links TRBV5-1 to TRBJ2-3, with TRBD2 identical over 9 bases. The germline V gene has CDR1 SGHRS and CDR2 YFSETQ. The CDR3 consists of 17 residues. Trimming cost V 3 bases and J 4 bases; bases outside gene matches: 12.

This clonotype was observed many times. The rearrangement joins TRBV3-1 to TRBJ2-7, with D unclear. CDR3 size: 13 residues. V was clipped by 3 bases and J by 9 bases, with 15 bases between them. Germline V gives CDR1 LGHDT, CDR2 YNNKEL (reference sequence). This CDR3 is CASSHETLLGQYF. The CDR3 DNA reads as TGTGCCAGCAGCCATGAGACCCTCCTAGGGCAGTACTTC.

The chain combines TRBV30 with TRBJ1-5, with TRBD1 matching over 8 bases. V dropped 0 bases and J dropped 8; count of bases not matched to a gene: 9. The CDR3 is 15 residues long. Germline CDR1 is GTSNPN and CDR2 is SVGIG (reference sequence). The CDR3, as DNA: TGTGCCTGGAGTGTACTCCCGGACAGGGTTGAGCCCCAGCATTTT. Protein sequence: CAWSVLPDRVEPQHF.

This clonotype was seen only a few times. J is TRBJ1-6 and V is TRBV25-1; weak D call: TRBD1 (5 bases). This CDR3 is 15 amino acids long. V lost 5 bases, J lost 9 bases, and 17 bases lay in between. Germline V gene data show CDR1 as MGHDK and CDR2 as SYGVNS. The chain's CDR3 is CASSLGRAGSSPLHF. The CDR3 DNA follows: TGTGCCAGCAGTTTAGGGAGAGCAGGGAGTTCACCCCTCCACTTT.

For the CDR3, the DNA is TGTGCCAGTAGTATAGTGACTACCCCCTACAATGAGCAGTTCTTC. It codes for CASSIVTTPYNEQFF. The chain joins TRBV19 to TRBJ2-1; weak D call: TRBD2 (5 bases). The CDR3 sequence is 15 residues long. Germline V gene data show CDR1 as LNHDA and CDR2 as SQIVND (reference sequence). Trimming removed 1 base from V and 2 bases from J, with 9 bases in between. Full variable domain (rest looked up from reference TRBV19 and TRBJ2-1): DGGITQSPKYLFRKEGQNVTLSCEQNLNHDAMYWYRQDPGQGLRLIYYSQIVNDFQKGDIAEGYSVSREKKESFPLTVTSAQKNPTAFYLCASSIVTTPYNEQFFGPGTRLTVL.